This TCR beta chain was identified in a study of shared clonotypes between healthy human individuals. Study-level results: Memory subsets generally showed lower estimated richness than naive subsets.

Here immunoSEQ multiplex PCR was the method, and the copy in TCRdb shows in-frame clones only, minus some. The sample carries about 680,000 clones, roughly 73% recorded once. Splitting of CD4+ cells produced CD45RA+ naive and CD45RA-negative memory subsets. V lost 5 bases, J lost 15 bases, and 17 bases lay in between. Germline V gives CDR1 MDHEN, CDR2 SYDVKM. This CDR3 has 12 residues. On this clone: Antigen: not known.

The sequencing input was memory CD4+ T cells sorted from blood. Sample subset: CD45RA-negative fraction. The chain links TRBV28 to TRBJ2-1, with D possibly called TRBD1 or TRBD2 (5 bases each). The clonotype was recovered from a woman in her 30s in good health. DNA of the CDR3: TGTGCCAGCAGTACCCACGGACCCGGGGCGTTCTTC. Amino acids: CASSTHGPGAFF.